A single sample gave rise to the 25 T cell receptor beta chains below, sequenced in a study of CD8+CD57+ T cells in acquired aplastic anemia. Researchers used genomic DNA as the template to profile TCR beta VDJ and CDR3. TCRdb called the reads again in MiXCR, with one record for every CDR3 protein. The sample records about 200,000 distinct CDR3 sequences, over 55% being singletons. The sequenced patients had an expansion of CD8+CD57+ cells seen by flow cytometry. Sample: sorted CD4+, CD8+, or CD8+CD57+ T cells (not recorded which) from PBMCs. All receptors derive from a human donor with aplastic anemia.

This clonotype was seen once. The rearrangement uses TRBV10-3 and TRBJ1-2; D perhaps matches TRBD1 (6 bases). The germline V gene encodes CDR1 ENHRY and CDR2 SYGVKD. V shed 4 bases and J shed 3 bases, with 6 bases lying between them. The CDR3 spans 12 residues. CDR3 bases: TGTGCCATCAGTGGACAGGACTATGGCTACACCTTC. Translating it yields CAISGQDYGYTF.

There are a few counts of this clonotype. This chain connects TRBV2 to TRBJ1-2, with no clear D. V lost 2 bases, J lost 0 bases, and 7 bases lay in between. The CDR3 runs to 14 residues. Germline CDR1 reads SNHLY; CDR2 reads FYNNEI. The CDR3 sequence: CASSESGTNYGYTF. DNA for the CDR3: TGTGCCAGCAGTGAAAGCGGGACTAACTATGGCTACACCTTC.

This chain connects TRBV27 to TRBJ1-2, with TRBD1 as a possible D gene (6 bases). V shed 6 bases and J shed 3 bases, with 11 bases lying between them. CDR1 is MNHEY and CDR2 is SMNVEV in the germline V gene (reference sequence). The CDR3 is made up of 13 amino acids. CDR3 coding DNA: TGTGCCAGCAGCGAACAGGGTTACTATGGCTACACCTTC. Amino acid sequence: CASSEQGYYGYTF.

The rearrangement links TRBV9 to TRBJ2-7; 8 bases fit TRBD1. The CDR3 loop spans 14 amino acids. V lost 4 bases to trimming and J lost 0 bases; unmatched junction nucleotides: 3. The germline gives CDR1 SGDLS, CDR2 YYNGEE. CDR3 residues: CASSIGQGSYEQYF. The CDR3, as DNA: TGTGCCAGCAGCATAGGACAGGGCTCCTACGAGCAGTACTTC.

The rearrangement uses TRBV10-3 and TRBJ1-1; 8 positions match TRBD1. Germline V gene lookup returns CDR1 ENHRY and CDR2 SYGVKD. CDR3 length equals 11 residues. Losses at the gene ends were 6 bases for V and 8 bases for J; bases not matched to a gene: 2. Written as DNA, the CDR3 is TGTGCCATCAGGGGACAGGAAGAAGCTTTCTTT. Protein product: CAIRGQEEAFF.

This clonotype came up once. V gene TRBV29-1 combines with J gene TRBJ1-1, with D possibly being TRBD1 (6 bases). V gave up 2 bases and J gave up 1 base, with 17 bases separating them. Germline-derived CDR1 and CDR2 are SQVTM and ANQGSEA. CDR3 length: 16 amino acids. This CDR3 is CSVEWATLRGNTEAFF. In nucleotides, the CDR3 is TGCAGCGTTGAATGGGCGACACTCAGGGGGAACACTGAAGCTTTCTTT.

This clonotype was counted only a few times. J is TRBJ2-7 and V is TRBV7-2; D is undetermined. CDR1 and CDR2 (germline): SGHTA, FQGNSA. The CDR3 sequence is 15 residues long. V lost 4 bases and J 3 bases, leaving 16 bases between the germline ends. The CDR3 is CASSSRAAEGYEQYF. The DNA of the CDR3 is TGTGCCAGCAGCTCCCGGGCCGCGGAAGGCTACGAGCAGTACTTC.

The V gene is TRBV15, the J gene TRBJ2-7; 11 nucleotides align to TRBD2. This CDR3 spans 15 amino acids. The V gene end was trimmed by 1 base and the J gene end by 5 bases; junction bases not matched to a gene: 4. CDR1 and CDR2 from the germline V gene are LNHNV and YYDKDF (reference sequence). The CDR3 DNA follows: TGTGCCACCAGCAGAGTGACTAGCGGGAACCACGAGCAGTACTTC. Translated: CATSRVTSGNHEQYF.

The rearrangement joins TRBV5-1 to TRBJ1-1; the match to TRBD1 covers 10 bases. After removal of 3 bases from V and 8 bases from J, the junction contained 4 bases not matched to a gene. The CDR3 consists of 13 residues. Looked up from germline, CDR1 is SGHRS and CDR2 is YFSETQ. The CDR3 loop is CASSSPTGGEAFF. The CDR3 DNA reads TGCGCCAGCAGCTCGCCGACAGGGGGCGAAGCTTTCTTT.

This clonotype was seen repeatedly, ten times or more. J is TRBJ2-1 and V is TRBV10-3; 12 bases fit TRBD2. The CDR3 covers 16 residues. Trimming took 0 bases from V and 4 from J; bases not matched to a gene: 1. Looked up from germline, CDR1 is ENHRY and CDR2 is SYGVKD. CDR3 residues: CAISESLAGGYNEQFF. CDR3 nucleotide sequence: TGTGCCATCAGTGAGTCGCTAGCGGGGGGGTACAATGAGCAGTTCTTC.

V and J are TRBV5-1 and TRBJ2-7; 8 bases line up with TRBD1. CDR1 SGHRS and CDR2 YFSETQ come from the germline V gene. The CDR3 length is 14 residues. V lost 2 bases to trimming and J lost 6 bases; unmatched junction nucleotides: 7. The CDR3 spells CASSFGTGWSEQYF. The CDR3 DNA follows: TGCGCCAGCAGCTTTGGGACAGGCTGGAGCGAGCAGTACTTC.

The chain recombines TRBV6-4 with TRBJ2-1; 11 nucleotides match TRBD2. Looked up from germline, CDR1 is MRHNA and CDR2 is SNTAGT. V was clipped by 3 bases and J by 6 bases; unmatched bases: 4. The CDR3 totals 15 residues. Here the CDR3 reads CASSEGTSGSNEQFF. For the CDR3, the DNA is TGTGCCAGCAGTGAGGGAACTAGCGGGAGCAATGAGCAGTTCTTC.

The chain couples TRBV19 to TRBJ1-2, with D tentatively TRBD1 (6 bases). The V and J ends lost 9 bases and 2 bases respectively, with 28 bases between them. Germline CDR1 reads LNHDA; CDR2 reads SQIVND (reference sequence). The CDR3 covers 18 residues. CDR3 loop: CASLLLGQRGQRNYGYTF. CDR3 in DNA: TGTGCCAGCCTCCTCCTCGGACAGCGGGGGCAGAGGAACTATGGCTACACCTTC.

V and J are TRBV20-1 and TRBJ1-1; D perhaps matches TRBD1 (5 bases). The CDR3 length is 14 residues. Trimming stripped 1 base from V and 5 bases from J, with 14 bases between. Per the germline V gene, CDR1 is DFQATT and CDR2 is SNEGSKA (reference sequence). The CDR3 nucleotides are TGCAGTGCTAGAGCGGGCGGGGGACGGACTGAAGCTTTCTTT. Translation: CSARAGGGRTEAFF.

The J gene is TRBJ2-7, the V gene TRBV13; 8 bases fit TRBD1. Germline assignment: CDR1 PRHDT and CDR2 FYEKMQ (reference sequence). CDR3 length: 14 amino acids. After removal of 5 bases from V and 6 bases from J, the junction contained 9 bases not matched to a gene. CDR3 nucleotides: TGTGCCAGCAGCAACCGCCCGACAGGGGTCGAGCAGTACTTC. It is translated as CASSNRPTGVEQYF.

The V call is TRBV24-1, the J call TRBJ2-1; 9 bases align to TRBD2. Unmatched junction bases numbered 5, after V lost 10 bases and J lost 8 bases. Germline-derived CDR1 and CDR2 are KGHDR and SFDVKD. This CDR3 region has 12 residues. CDR3 region: CATAGGVHEQFF. CDR3 nucleotide sequence: TGTGCCACTGCGGGGGGGGTCCATGAGCAGTTCTTC.

V gene TRBV7-2 combines with J gene TRBJ1-6; D gene ambiguous. The CDR3 extends over 14 amino acids. The germline gives CDR1 SGHTA, CDR2 FQGNSA. V was pared by 5 bases and J by 11 bases, with 16 bases between. The CDR3 protein is CASSRSSGEPPLHF. Here the CDR3 DNA reads TGTGCCAGCAGCAGGTCCTCCGGGGAGCCACCCCTCCACTTT.

About this clonotype itself: A junction boundary mismatches the germline segment, possibly from a read error. V gene TRBV5-1 combines with J gene TRBJ2-1, with 9 bases lining up with TRBD2. The CDR3 has 14 amino acids. Germline loops: CDR1 SGHRS, CDR2 YFSETQ. CDR3 in DNA: TGTGCCAGCAGCTTAACGGGACTAGCCAATGAGCAGTTCTTC. This codes for CASSLTGLANEQFF.

This clonotype has ten or more counts. The chain employs TRBV5-1 and TRBJ2-3; 11 positions match TRBD2. Germline CDR1 is SGHRS and CDR2 is YFSETQ. Trimming took 3 bases from V and 7 from J; bases not matched to a gene: 7. CDR3 size: 15 residues. Here the CDR3 DNA reads TGCGCCAGCAGCTCCGATAGCGGGGGGGCGAATACGCAGTATTTT. This translates into CASSSDSGGANTQYF.

The chain is built from TRBV2 and TRBJ2-7; 9 positions agree with TRBD1. CDR1 is SNHLY, CDR2 FYNNEI, per germline. Losses at the gene ends were 7 bases for V and 1 base for J; bases not matched to a gene: 5. The length of the CDR3 is 14 residues. CDR3 region: CASNSGTGSYEQYF. The CDR3 DNA reads as TGTGCCAGCAACTCCGGGACAGGGTCCTACGAGCAGTACTTC.

This chain uses TRBV24-1 with TRBJ2-5; no definite D call. From germline, CDR1 is KGHDR and CDR2 SFDVKD. V was clipped by 4 bases and J by 4 bases, with 9 bases between them. The length of the CDR3 is 13 residues. CDR3: CATSDTFPETQYF. The DNA of the CDR3 is TGTGCCACCAGTGACACCTTCCCAGAGACCCAGTACTTC.

The sample holds a few counts of this clonotype. This chain uses TRBV10-3 with TRBJ2-5; D possibly corresponds to TRBD1 (6 bases). The germline V gene encodes CDR1 ENHRY and CDR2 SYGVKD. The CDR3 covers 14 residues. V lost 4 bases to trimming and J lost 7 bases, with 16 bases between them. CDR3 in DNA: TGTGCCATCAGTGGGCAGAAGGGGGAAGGGACCCAGTACTTC. Its translation: CAISGQKGEGTQYF.

The sample holds many counts of this clonotype. This chain joins TRBV7-9 and TRBJ1-6; D is unclear. The germline CDR1 and CDR2 sequences are SEHNR and FQNEAQ (reference sequence). Deletions cut 2 bases from V and 4 bases from J, with 3 bases between. This CDR3 has 13 amino acids. The CDR3: CASSLTYNSPLHF. The CDR3, as DNA: TGTGCCAGCAGCTTAACATATAATTCACCCCTCCACTTT.

This rearrangement joins TRBV5-1 to TRBJ2-7, with D possibly being TRBD2 (6 bases). This CDR3 comprises 13 residues. V was clipped by 7 bases and J by 2 bases, with 13 bases between them. Germline V gene sequence: CDR1 SGHRS, CDR2 YFSETQ. CDR3 sequence reads: CASGAGKAYEQYF. For the CDR3, the DNA is TGCGCCAGCGGTGCGGGGAAAGCCTACGAGCAGTACTTC.

The CDR3 sequence: CSASLGTTSTDTQYF. DNA of the CDR3: TGCAGTGCTAGCCTCGGGACTACCTCCACAGATACGCAGTATTTT. The chain recombines TRBV20-1 with TRBJ2-3; 7 bases match TRBD2. The V and J ends lost 3 bases and 2 bases, in that order; junction bases with no gene match: 8. CDR1 and CDR2 (germline): DFQATT, SNEGSKA (reference sequence). The CDR3 runs 15 residues.